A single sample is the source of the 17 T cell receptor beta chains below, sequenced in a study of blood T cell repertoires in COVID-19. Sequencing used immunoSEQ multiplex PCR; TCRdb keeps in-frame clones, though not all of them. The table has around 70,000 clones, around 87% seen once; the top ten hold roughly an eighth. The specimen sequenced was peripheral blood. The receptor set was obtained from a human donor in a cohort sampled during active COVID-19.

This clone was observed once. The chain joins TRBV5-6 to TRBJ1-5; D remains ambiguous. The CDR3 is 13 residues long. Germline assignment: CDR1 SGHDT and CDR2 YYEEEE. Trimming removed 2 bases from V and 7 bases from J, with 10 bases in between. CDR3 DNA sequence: TGTGCCAGCAGCTTATCAAGCGGCCAGCCCCAGCATTTT. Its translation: CASSLSSGQPQHF. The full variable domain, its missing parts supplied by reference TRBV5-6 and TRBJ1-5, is DAGVTQSPTHLIKTRGQQVTLRCSPKSGHDTVSWYQQALGQGPQFIFQYYEEEERQRGNFPDRFSGHQFPNYSSELNVNALLLGDSALYLCASSLSSGQPQHFGDGTRLSIL.

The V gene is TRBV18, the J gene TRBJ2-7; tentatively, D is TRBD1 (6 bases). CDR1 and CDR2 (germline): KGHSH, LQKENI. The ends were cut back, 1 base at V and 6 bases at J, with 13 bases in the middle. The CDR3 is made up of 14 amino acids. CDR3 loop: CASSPRLQGGEQYF. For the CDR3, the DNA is TGTGCCAGCTCACCACGTTTACAGGGCGGCGAGCAGTACTTC.

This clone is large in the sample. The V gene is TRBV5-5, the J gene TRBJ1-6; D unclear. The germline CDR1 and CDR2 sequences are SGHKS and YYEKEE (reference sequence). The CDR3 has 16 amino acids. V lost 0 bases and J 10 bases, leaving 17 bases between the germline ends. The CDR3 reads CASSLGGGRTQSPLHF. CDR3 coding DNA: TGTGCCAGCAGCTTGGGTGGTGGGCGGACTCAATCACCCCTCCACTTT.

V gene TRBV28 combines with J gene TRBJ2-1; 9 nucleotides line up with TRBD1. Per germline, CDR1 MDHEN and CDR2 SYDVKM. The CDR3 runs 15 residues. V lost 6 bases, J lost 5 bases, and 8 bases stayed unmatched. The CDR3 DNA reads TGTGCCAGCAGCCCCTACGGGACAGGGAACAATGAGCAGTTCTTC. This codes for CASSPYGTGNNEQFF.

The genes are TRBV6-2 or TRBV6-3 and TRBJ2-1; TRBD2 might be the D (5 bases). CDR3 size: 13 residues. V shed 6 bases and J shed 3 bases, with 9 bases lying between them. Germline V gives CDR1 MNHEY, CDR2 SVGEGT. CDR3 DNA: TGTGCCAGCAGCCAAACTAGCTACAATGAGCAGTTCTTC. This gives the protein CASSQTSYNEQFF.

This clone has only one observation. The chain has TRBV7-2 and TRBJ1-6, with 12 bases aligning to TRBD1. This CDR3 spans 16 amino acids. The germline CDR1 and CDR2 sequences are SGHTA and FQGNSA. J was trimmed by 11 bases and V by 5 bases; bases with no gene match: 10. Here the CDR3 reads CASSPGGTGGIAPLHF. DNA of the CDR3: TGTGCCAGCAGCCCCGGGGGGACAGGGGGCATAGCACCCCTCCACTTT.

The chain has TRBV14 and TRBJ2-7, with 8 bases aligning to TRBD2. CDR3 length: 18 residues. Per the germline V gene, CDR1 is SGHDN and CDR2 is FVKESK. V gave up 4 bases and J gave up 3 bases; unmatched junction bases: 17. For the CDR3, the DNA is TGTGCCAGCAGCCCCCCGGCGGGGGGACGAAAAGCAAGCTACGAGCAGTACTTC. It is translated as CASSPPAGGRKASYEQYF. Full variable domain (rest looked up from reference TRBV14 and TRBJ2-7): EAGVTQFPSHSVIEKGQTVTLRCDPISGHDNLYWYRRVMGKEIKFLLHFVKESKQDESGMPNNRFLAERTGGTYSTLKVQPAELEDSGVYFCASSPPAGGRKASYEQYFGPGTRLTVT.

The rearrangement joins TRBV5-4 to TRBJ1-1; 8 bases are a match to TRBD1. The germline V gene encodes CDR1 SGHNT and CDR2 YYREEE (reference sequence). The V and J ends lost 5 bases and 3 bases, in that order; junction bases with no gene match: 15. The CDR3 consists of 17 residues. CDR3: CASRGEATGVGHTEAFF. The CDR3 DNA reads TGTGCCAGCAGGGGGGAAGCGACAGGGGTCGGACACACTGAAGCTTTCTTT.

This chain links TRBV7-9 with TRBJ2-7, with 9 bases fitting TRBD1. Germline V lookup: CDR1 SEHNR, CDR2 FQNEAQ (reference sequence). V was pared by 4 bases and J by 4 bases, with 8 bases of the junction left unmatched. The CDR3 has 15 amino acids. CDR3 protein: CASSSTWTGAYEQYF. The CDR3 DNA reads TGTGCCAGCAGCTCCACCTGGACAGGGGCATACGAGCAGTACTTC. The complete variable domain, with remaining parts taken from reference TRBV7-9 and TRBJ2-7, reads DTGVSQNPRHKITKRGQNVTFRCDPISEHNRLYWYRQTLGQGPEFLTYFQNEAQLEKSRLLSDRFSAERPKGSFSTLEIQRTEQGDSAMYLCASSSTWTGAYEQYFGPGTRLTVT.

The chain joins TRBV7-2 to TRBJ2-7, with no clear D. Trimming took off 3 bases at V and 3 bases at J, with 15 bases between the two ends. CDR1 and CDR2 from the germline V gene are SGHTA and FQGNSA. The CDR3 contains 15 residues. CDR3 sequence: CASSFSVSANYEQYF. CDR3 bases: TGTGCCAGCAGCTTCAGCGTCTCGGCTAACTACGAGCAGTACTTC.

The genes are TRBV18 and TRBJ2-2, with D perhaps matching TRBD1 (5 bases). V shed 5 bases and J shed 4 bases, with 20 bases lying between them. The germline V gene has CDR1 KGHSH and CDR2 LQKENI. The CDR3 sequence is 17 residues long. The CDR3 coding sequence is TGTGCCAGCTCAAAGGGGCAGGGATCGGATGTCACCGGGGAGCTGTTTTTT. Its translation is CASSKGQGSDVTGELFF.

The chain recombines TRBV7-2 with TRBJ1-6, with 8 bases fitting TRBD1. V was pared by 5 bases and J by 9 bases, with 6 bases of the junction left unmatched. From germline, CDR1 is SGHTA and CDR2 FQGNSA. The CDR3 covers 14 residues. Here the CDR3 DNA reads TGTGCCAGCAGCCTGACAGGGGATGTTTCACCCCTCCACTTT. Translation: CASSLTGDVSPLHF.

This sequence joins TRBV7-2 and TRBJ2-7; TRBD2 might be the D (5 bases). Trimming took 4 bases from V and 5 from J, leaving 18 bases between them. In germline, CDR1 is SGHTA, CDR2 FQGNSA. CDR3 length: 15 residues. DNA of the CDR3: TGTGCCAGCAGCTCCGATCCGGGAAGAGACCACGAGCAGTACTTC. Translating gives CASSSDPGRDHEQYF.

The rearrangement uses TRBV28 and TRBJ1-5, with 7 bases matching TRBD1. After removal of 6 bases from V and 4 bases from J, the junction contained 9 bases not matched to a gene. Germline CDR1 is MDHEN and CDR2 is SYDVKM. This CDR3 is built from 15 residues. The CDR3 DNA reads TGTGCCAGCAGATCGGGACAGCTTTTTAATCAGCCCCAGCATTTT. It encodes CASRSGQLFNQPQHF.

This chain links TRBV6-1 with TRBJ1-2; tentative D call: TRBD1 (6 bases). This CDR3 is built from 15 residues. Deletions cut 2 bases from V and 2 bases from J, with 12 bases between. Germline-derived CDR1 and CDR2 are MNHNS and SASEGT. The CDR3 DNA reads TGTGCCAGCAGTGAACGCCGGACAGCCAACTATGGCTACACCTTC. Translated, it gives CASSERRTANYGYTF.

The chain's CDR3 is CASSFGQGNTEAFF. CDR3 DNA sequence: TGTGCCAGCAGCTTTGGACAGGGGAACACTGAAGCTTTCTTT. This chain joins TRBV11-3 and TRBJ1-1; TRBD1 agrees at 8 bases. After removal of 3 bases from V and 1 base from J, the junction contained 1 base not matched to a gene. The CDR3 is 14 residues long. Germline loops: CDR1 SGHNT, CDR2 YENEEA.

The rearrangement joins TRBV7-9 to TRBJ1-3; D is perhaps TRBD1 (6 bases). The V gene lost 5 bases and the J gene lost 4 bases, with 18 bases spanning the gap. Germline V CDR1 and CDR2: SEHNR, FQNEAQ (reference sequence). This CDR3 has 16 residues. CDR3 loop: CASSLGGAAAGNTIYF. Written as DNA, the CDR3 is TGTGCCAGCAGCCTTGGGGGGGCAGCGGCAGGAAACACCATATATTTT. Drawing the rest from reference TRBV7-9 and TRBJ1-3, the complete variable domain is DTGVSQNPRHKITKRGQNVTFRCDPISEHNRLYWYRQTLGQGPEFLTYFQNEAQLEKSRLLSDRFSAERPKGSFSTLEIQRTEQGDSAMYLCASSLGGAAAGNTIYFGEGSWLTVV.